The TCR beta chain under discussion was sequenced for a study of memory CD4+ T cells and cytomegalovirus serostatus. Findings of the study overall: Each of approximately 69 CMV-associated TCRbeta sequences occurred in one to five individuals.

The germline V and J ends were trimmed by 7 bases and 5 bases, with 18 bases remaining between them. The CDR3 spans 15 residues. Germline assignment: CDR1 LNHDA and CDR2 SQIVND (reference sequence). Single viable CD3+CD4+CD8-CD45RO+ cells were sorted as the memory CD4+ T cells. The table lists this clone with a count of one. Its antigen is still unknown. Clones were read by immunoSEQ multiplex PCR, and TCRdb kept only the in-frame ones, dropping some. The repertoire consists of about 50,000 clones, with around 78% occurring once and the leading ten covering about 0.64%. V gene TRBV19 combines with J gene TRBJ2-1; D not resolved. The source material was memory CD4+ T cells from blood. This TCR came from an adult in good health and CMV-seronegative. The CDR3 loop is CASNRDTFPNNEQFF. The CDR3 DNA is TGTGCCAGTAATCGTGACACCTTCCCAAACAATGAGCAGTTCTTC. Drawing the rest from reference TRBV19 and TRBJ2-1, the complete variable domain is DGGITQSPKYLFRKEGQNVTLSCEQNLNHDAMYWYRQDPGQGLRLIYYSQIVNDFQKGDIAEGYSVSREKKESFPLTVTSAQKNPTAFYLCASNRDTFPNNEQFFGPGTRLTVL.